The clone carrying this TCR beta chain was detected only once. The data stem from a study of shared clonotypes between healthy human individuals. Using immunoSEQ multiplex PCR, the repertoire was profiled, and TCRdb retains in-frame clones only, with some absent. Here the sample spans roughly 2 million clones, roughly 95% being singletons. Germline CDR1 is MNHEY and CDR2 is SVGAGI. The length of the CDR3 is 16 residues. Between the trimmed V and J ends, which lost 2 bases and 0 bases, there was a span of 10 bases. The TCR sequence derives from a man between 18 and 35 years old in good health. The sequencing input was naive CD4+ T cells sorted from blood. Subset noted: CD45RA+ positively selected. The chain couples TRBV6-5 to TRBJ1-4; weak D call: TRBD1 (5 bases). CDR3: CASSYSWGTTNEKLFF. The CDR3 DNA follows: TGTGCCAGCAGTTACAGTTGGGGCACAACTAATGAAAAACTGTTTTTT.